The 21 T cell receptor beta chains in this list originate from one sample, sequenced in a study of memory B cells and T cells in multiple sclerosis. Sequencing used immunoSEQ multiplex PCR; TCRdb keeps in-frame clones, though not all of them. This sample has approximately 12,000 clones; around four fifths occur once, and the top ten carry less than 3.5%. Antigen specificity for these receptors is unknown. Stimulus-free culture yielded autoproliferating CFSE-dim and non-proliferating CFSE-high T cells, each sequenced separately. Replicate wells were pooled after more than six days of stimulus-free culture of around 54 million CFSE-labeled PBMCs. The sample taken for sequencing was PBMCs from blood kept in culture. These receptors came from a human donor with multiple sclerosis.

The chain joins TRBV5-1 to TRBJ2-6; D not resolved. V was trimmed by 7 bases and J by 5 bases, leaving 16 bases between them. Germline lookup yields CDR1 SGHRS and CDR2 YFSETQ. The CDR3 extends over 15 amino acids. CDR3 residues: CASLGSQSRANVLTF. The DNA for the CDR3 is TGCGCCAGCCTAGGTTCACAAAGTCGGGCCAACGTCCTGACTTTC.

In its sample, this clone was seen once. The V gene is TRBV10-3, the J gene TRBJ2-1; D call uncertain. Deletions cut 3 bases from V and 8 bases from J, with 11 bases between. The CDR3 extends over 13 amino acids. CDR1 is ENHRY, CDR2 SYGVKD, per germline. The CDR3 reads CAISDLRFDEQFF. The CDR3 region has the DNA TGTGCCATCAGTGATCTGCGCTTTGATGAGCAGTTCTTC.

This sequence joins TRBV9 and TRBJ2-3, with 8 bases identical to TRBD2. Germline assignment: CDR1 SGDLS and CDR2 YYNGEE. The CDR3 is made up of 15 amino acids. With 3 bases clipped from V and 1 base from J, the junction kept 4 bases outside the gene matches. Here the CDR3 DNA reads TGTGCCAGCAGCGAAGCGGGAGTTGGCACAGATACGCAGTATTTT. Its translation: CASSEAGVGTDTQYF.

The V and J genes are TRBV28 and TRBJ1-2, with D tentatively TRBD1 (6 bases). The CDR3 has 14 residues. From germline, CDR1 is MDHEN and CDR2 SYDVKM. V lost 2 bases and J 4 bases, leaving 11 bases between the germline ends. CDR3 loop: CASSLTGAIYGYTF. The CDR3 DNA reads TGTGCCAGCAGTTTAACGGGGGCGATCTATGGCTACACCTTC.

V and J are TRBV11-1 and TRBJ2-3; 9 bases agree with TRBD2. Per germline, CDR1 SGHAT and CDR2 FQDESV (reference sequence). After removal of 4 bases from V and 2 bases from J, the junction contained 7 bases not matched to a gene. The CDR3 contains 16 residues. CDR3 protein: CASSSRLAGDTDTQYF. CDR3 bases: TGTGCCAGCAGCTCCCGGTTAGCGGGGGACACAGATACGCAGTATTTT.

The table lists this clone with a count of one. This rearrangement joins TRBV5-1 to TRBJ2-1; TRBD2 aligns across 9 bases. V was pared by 0 bases and J by 0 bases, with 4 bases of the junction left unmatched. This CDR3 region has 17 residues. Per germline, CDR1 SGHRS and CDR2 YFSETQ. The CDR3 sequence: CASSLELAGFSYNEQFF. The CDR3 DNA follows: TGCGCCAGCAGCTTGGAGCTAGCGGGATTCTCCTACAATGAGCAGTTCTTC.

The chain links TRBV6-1 to TRBJ2-1; 8 positions agree with TRBD2. The germline gives CDR1 MNHNS, CDR2 SASEGT. V dropped 3 bases and J dropped 9; count of bases not matched to a gene: 10. This CDR3 has 15 residues. CDR3 DNA: TGTGCCAGCAGTGATCGCGGGGGGATTGGCAGTGAGCAGTTCTTC. As protein: CASSDRGGIGSEQFF.

The chain combines TRBV4-2 with TRBJ1-2; maybe TRBD1 (5 bases). V lost 0 bases and J 7 bases, leaving 12 bases between the germline ends. The CDR3 length is 14 residues. CDR1 and CDR2 (germline): LGHNA, YNFKEQ. The CDR3 nucleotides read TGTGCCAGCAGCCAAGAAGGGGAGGGAACTGGCTACACCTTC. It specifies CASSQEGEGTGYTF.

This sequence joins TRBV9 and TRBJ2-5, with D perhaps TRBD1 (7 bases). Germline loops: CDR1 SGDLS, CDR2 YYNGEE. Trimming left V 0 bases short and J 4 bases short, with 10 bases between. The CDR3 contains 14 residues. The CDR3 region is CASSVGQGGETQYF. The CDR3 nucleotides are TGTGCCAGCAGCGTAGGGCAGGGGGGAGAGACCCAGTACTTC.

CDR3 protein: CASSFRGWNTEAFF. The CDR3 coding sequence is TGTGCCAGCAGTTTCCGGGGATGGAACACTGAAGCTTTCTTT. The chain links TRBV28 to TRBJ1-1, with D unclear. The CDR3 runs 14 residues. V lost 3 bases, J lost 1 base, and 9 bases lay in between. Germline CDR1 MDHEN, CDR2 SYDVKM.

J is TRBJ2-6 and V is TRBV7-9; D remains ambiguous. The V gene lost 11 bases and the J gene lost 4 bases, with 9 bases spanning the gap. CDR1 and CDR2 (germline): SEHNR, FQNEAQ (reference sequence). CDR3 length: 12 amino acids. CDR3 bases: TGTGCCGTGGATCCCGGGGCCAACGTCCTGACTTTC. Amino acids: CAVDPGANVLTF.

This chain joins TRBV11-2 and TRBJ2-6; D gene unclear. The germline V gene encodes CDR1 SGHAT and CDR2 FQNNGV. V lost 5 bases, J lost 2 bases, and 13 bases lay in between. CDR3 length equals 16 residues. The CDR3: CASSPRLAPGANVLTF. CDR3 sequence (DNA): TGTGCCAGCAGCCCCCGGTTGGCCCCTGGGGCCAACGTCCTGACTTTC.

The CDR3 reads CASSPGIINTIYF. In nucleotides, the CDR3 is TGTGCCAGCAGTCCAGGGATAATTAACACCATATATTTT. The V gene is TRBV28, the J gene TRBJ1-3; a weak D match, TRBD1 (5 bases). This CDR3 comprises 13 residues. Trimming removed 5 bases at V and 7 bases at J, with 12 bases between. Germline V gives CDR1 MDHEN, CDR2 SYDVKM.

This sequence joins TRBV6-6 and TRBJ2-5; 8 bases align to TRBD1. Germline V gene data show CDR1 as MNHNY and CDR2 as SVGAGI (reference sequence). The J segment lost 10 bases and the V segment lost 6 bases, leaving 16 bases of the junction unmatched. CDR3 length equals 15 residues. This chain's CDR3 is CASRQGAQRNRVQYF. The CDR3 bases are TGTGCCAGCAGGCAGGGGGCGCAGAGGAACCGAGTCCAGTACTTC.

The chain recombines TRBV28 with TRBJ1-2; D uncertain. The CDR3 extends over 14 amino acids. Germline V lookup: CDR1 MDHEN, CDR2 SYDVKM. Trimming removed 2 bases from V and 0 bases from J, with 7 bases in between. The CDR3 sequence: CASSLGLANYGYTF. The CDR3 region has the DNA TGTGCCAGCAGTTTAGGGTTAGCTAACTATGGCTACACCTTC.

CDR3 amino acids: CASSPGTSGKGTDTQYF. As DNA, the CDR3 is TGTGCCAGCTCACCAGGGACTAGCGGGAAGGGAACAGATACGCAGTATTTT. The J gene is TRBJ2-3, the V gene TRBV18, with TRBD2 identical over 13 bases. CDR3 size: 17 residues. With V trimmed by 2 bases and J by 3 bases, 5 bases remained unmatched. The germline V gene encodes CDR1 KGHSH and CDR2 LQKENI.

The chain links TRBV16 to TRBJ1-2; D unclear. The CDR3 runs to 17 residues. Trimming left V 4 bases short and J 4 bases short, with 22 bases between. The germline gives CDR1 KGHSY, CDR2 FQNENV. CDR3 DNA: TGTGCCAGCAGCCGCAAAACGGTCGTTAGAAAGATCTATGGCTACACCTTC. Its protein is CASSRKTVVRKIYGYTF.

Points on this clone: Compared with germline, one end of the junction differs, possibly owing to a read error. The rearrangement links TRBV7-7 to TRBJ2-2, with 11 bases identical to TRBD2. The CDR3 totals 18 residues. Germline CDR1 and CDR2: SSHAT and FNYEAQ (reference sequence). CDR3 residues: CASRLVAGGRHDTGELFF. The DNA for the CDR3 is TGTGCTAGCAGGCTAGTAGCGGGAGGGCGGCACGACACCGGGGAGCTGTTTTTT.

On this clone itself: Relative to the germline gene, one junction end is altered; a read error may explain this. The chain combines TRBV11-2 with TRBJ2-5; 11 nucleotides line up with TRBD2. Germline V gene lookup returns CDR1 SGHAT and CDR2 FQNNGV. This CDR3 comprises 15 residues. CDR3 nucleotide sequence: TGTGCCAGCAGCATAGATAGCGGGGGGGCAGAGACCCAGTACTTC. Residues: CASSIDSGGAETQYF.

The chain joins TRBV30 to TRBJ1-5; D is undetermined. Deletions cut 2 bases from V and 7 bases from J, with 12 bases between. Germline values: CDR1 GTSNPN, CDR2 SVGIG (reference sequence). There are 13 residues in the CDR3. The CDR3 DNA reads as TGTGCCTGGAGTCGAGGAGTAGGGCAGCCCCAGCATTTT. It is translated as CAWSRGVGQPQHF.

This CDR3 reads CATSRDPGANEKLFF. The CDR3 nucleotides are TGTGCCACCAGCAGAGATCCGGGCGCAAATGAAAAACTGTTTTTT. This sequence joins TRBV15 and TRBJ1-4; D remains unclear. From germline, CDR1 is LNHNV and CDR2 YYDKDF (reference sequence). This CDR3 is built from 15 residues. The V end was cut by 0 bases, the J end by 5 bases, with 10 bases between.